Listed below are T cell receptor beta chains from one sample, sequenced in a study of T-cell memory formation after mild COVID-19. TCRdb reprocessed the 5' RACE reads with MiXCR, giving one entry per CDR3 protein. The sample contains roughly 110,000 distinct CDR3 sequences, roughly 20% of which appear only once. Sequenced: PBMCs or a T cell subset sorted from them (not recorded which). These receptors all stem from a young man who had mild COVID-19 (a few samples of this study predate the infection). Cell type and time point are not known. Both conserved end residues are part of each CDR3. The D gene is left open where the match is weak. Where a row states a size, it is once, few, many or the class of an expanded clone; other rows omit it.

CDR3 protein: CASSYLETGQGTEAFF
CDR3 DNA: TGTGCCAGCAGTTACCTGGAGACAGGGCAGGGGACTGAAGCTTTCTTT
clone size: .
J gene: TRBJ1-1
D gene: TRBD1
V gene: TRBV6-5

CDR3 protein: CASSQEGRGAYFQETQYF
CDR3 DNA: TGCGCCAGCAGCCAAGAGGGACGGGGGGCGTACTTTCAAGAGACCCAGTACTTC
clone size: .
J gene: TRBJ2-5
D gene: .
V gene: TRBV4-1

CDR3 protein: CASSYSIGGSLRNEQFF
CDR3 DNA: TGTGCCAGCAGTTACTCGATAGGAGGGTCCCTGAGGAATGAGCAGTTCTTC
clone size: .
J gene: TRBJ2-1
D gene: .
V gene: TRBV6-5

CDR3 protein: CASSLDSGTEQFF
CDR3 DNA: TGTGCTAGCAGCTTAGATTCTGGGACTGAGCAGTTCTTC
clone size: .
J gene: TRBJ2-1
D gene: .
V gene: TRBV7-7

CDR3 protein: CASYPTTGSTDTQYF
CDR3 DNA: TGTGCCAGCTATCCTACGACAGGGAGCACAGATACGCAGTATTTT
clone size: few
J gene: TRBJ2-3
D gene: TRBD1
V gene: TRBV5-4

CDR3 protein: CASRSTGFYEQYF
CDR3 DNA: TGTGCCAGCAGGTCCACAGGGTTTTACGAGCAGTACTTC
clone size: few
J gene: TRBJ2-7
D gene: .
V gene: TRBV28

CDR3 protein: CASSLSGPYSNQPQHF
CDR3 DNA: TGTGCCAGCAGTTTATCGGGCCCCTATAGCAATCAGCCCCAGCATTTT
clone size: .
J gene: TRBJ1-5
D gene: .
V gene: TRBV12-3/TRBV12-4

CDR3 protein: CASSVAGLALDNEQFF
CDR3 DNA: TGTGCCAGCAGCGTAGCGGGACTCGCCTTAGACAATGAGCAGTTCTTC
clone size: .
J gene: TRBJ2-1
D gene: .
V gene: TRBV9

CDR3 protein: CSVVGGNTDTQYF
CDR3 DNA: TGCAGCGTTGTTGGGGGGAACACAGATACGCAGTATTTT
clone size: .
J gene: TRBJ2-3
D gene: .
V gene: TRBV29-1

CDR3 protein: CASSLEGNLNEQFF
CDR3 DNA: TGCGCCAGCAGCTTGGAAGGGAACCTAAATGAGCAGTTCTTC
clone size: .
J gene: TRBJ2-1
D gene: .
V gene: TRBV5-1

CDR3 protein: CSALGTSGGVYEQFF
CDR3 DNA: TGCAGCGCACTGGGGACTAGCGGGGGGGTGTATGAGCAGTTCTTC
clone size: few
J gene: TRBJ2-1
D gene: TRBD2
V gene: TRBV29-1

CDR3 protein: CASSQGREILSNQPQHF
CDR3 DNA: TGTGCCAGCTCGCAGGGCCGCGAGATCCTTAGCAATCAGCCCCAGCATTTT
clone size: .
J gene: TRBJ1-5
D gene: .
V gene: TRBV6-2/TRBV6-3

CDR3 protein: CTTSSIGETQYF
CDR3 DNA: TGTACCACCAGCAGCATAGGGGAGACCCAGTACTTC
clone size: once
J gene: TRBJ2-5
D gene: .
V gene: TRBV15

CDR3 protein: CASQAGLSSYNEQFF
CDR3 DNA: TGTGCCAGCCAAGCGGGCCTAAGCTCCTACAATGAGCAGTTCTTC
clone size: .
J gene: TRBJ2-1
D gene: .
V gene: TRBV2

CDR3 protein: CASSQDLWTGNSPLHF
CDR3 DNA: TGCGCCAGCAGCCAAGATCTTTGGACAGGGAATTCACCCCTCCACTTT
clone size: .
J gene: TRBJ1-6
D gene: TRBD1
V gene: TRBV4-3

CDR3 protein: CASSPTGYQAPLHF
CDR3 DNA: TGTGCCAGCAGCCCGACAGGGTACCAAGCACCCCTCCACTTT
clone size: once
J gene: TRBJ1-6
D gene: TRBD1
V gene: TRBV11-2

CDR3 protein: CASSLSFFGDPIPNTEAFF
CDR3 DNA: TGCGCCAGCAGCTTGTCTTTCTTCGGAGATCCTATACCGAACACTGAAGCTTTCTTT
clone size: few
J gene: TRBJ1-1
D gene: .
V gene: TRBV5-1

CDR3 protein: CASATPSGGRRGTQYF
CDR3 DNA: TGTGCCAGCGCAACCCCTAGCGGGGGGCGCCGCGGGACCCAGTACTTC
clone size: few
J gene: TRBJ2-5
D gene: TRBD2
V gene: TRBV28

CDR3 protein: CASRETVANTGELFF
CDR3 DNA: TGCGCCAGCAGGGAGACAGTAGCGAACACCGGGGAGCTGTTTTTT
clone size: .
J gene: TRBJ2-2
D gene: .
V gene: TRBV23-1

CDR3 protein: CASTSSSYEQYF
CDR3 DNA: TGTGCCAGCACAAGCAGCTCCTACGAGCAGTACTTC
clone size: .
J gene: TRBJ2-7
D gene: .
V gene: TRBV25-1

CDR3 protein: CASSYLSRAYQETQYF
CDR3 DNA: TGTGCCAGCAGTTACCTCTCCAGGGCGTACCAAGAGACCCAGTACTTC
clone size: .
J gene: TRBJ2-5
D gene: .
V gene: TRBV6-6

CDR3 protein: CSVEGTVQETQYF
CDR3 DNA: TGCAGCGTTGAAGGGACAGTTCAAGAGACCCAGTACTTC
clone size: .
J gene: TRBJ2-5
D gene: .
V gene: TRBV29-1

CDR3 protein: CASLQGPNYEQYF
CDR3 DNA: TGTGCCAGTCTACAGGGCCCGAACTACGAGCAGTACTTC
clone size: once
J gene: TRBJ2-7
D gene: .
V gene: TRBV2

CDR3 protein: CATSRVRASEHMNTEAFF
CDR3 DNA: TGTGCCACCAGCAGAGTCAGGGCCTCGGAGCATATGAACACTGAAGCTTTCTTT
clone size: .
J gene: TRBJ1-1
D gene: .
V gene: TRBV15

CDR3 protein: CASSDVFETEAFF
CDR3 DNA: TGTGCCAGCAGTGACGTATTTGAGACTGAAGCTTTCTTT
clone size: few
J gene: TRBJ1-1
D gene: .
V gene: TRBV6-5

CDR3 protein: CASSQSAFGGPNTEAFF
CDR3 DNA: TGCGCCAGCAGCCAAAGCGCATTCGGGGGCCCGAACACTGAAGCTTTCTTT
clone size: few
J gene: TRBJ1-1
D gene: .
V gene: TRBV4-3

CDR3 protein: CSVENRGQADTQYF
CDR3 DNA: TGCAGCGTTGAAAACAGGGGGCAAGCAGATACGCAGTATTTT
clone size: few
J gene: TRBJ2-3
D gene: TRBD1
V gene: TRBV29-1

CDR3 protein: CASSLEGTGRTQYF
CDR3 DNA: TGTGCCAGCAGCTTAGAGGGGACAGGGCGTACGCAGTATTTT
clone size: many
J gene: TRBJ2-3
D gene: TRBD1
V gene: TRBV7-9

CDR3 protein: CASTIGQVGGYQPQHF
CDR3 DNA: TGTGCCAGCACTATAGGACAGGTTGGAGGGTATCAGCCCCAGCATTTT
clone size: .
J gene: TRBJ1-5
D gene: TRBD1
V gene: TRBV12-3/TRBV12-4

CDR3 protein: CASSSGGKFF
CDR3 DNA: TGCGCCAGCAGCTCAGGGGGAAAGTTCTTC
clone size: few
J gene: TRBJ2-1
D gene: TRBD1
V gene: TRBV5-1

CDR3 protein: CASSLSASTYEQYF
CDR3 DNA: TGTGCCAGCAGTTTATCTGCCAGTACCTACGAGCAGTACTTC
clone size: .
J gene: TRBJ2-7
D gene: .
V gene: TRBV12-3/TRBV12-4

CDR3 protein: CASSRSGEPYNEQFF
CDR3 DNA: TGTGCCAGCAGCCGAAGCGGGGAGCCGTACAATGAGCAGTTCTTC
clone size: few
J gene: TRBJ2-1
D gene: TRBD2
V gene: TRBV7-2

CDR3 protein: CASSSLLSGNEQFF
CDR3 DNA: TGTGCCAGCAGCTCCCTCCTATCGGGCAATGAGCAGTTCTTC
clone size: .
J gene: TRBJ2-1
D gene: .
V gene: TRBV7-6

CDR3 protein: CASSLRRTGAYNEQFF
CDR3 DNA: TGTGCCAGCAGCTTACGTCGGACAGGGGCCTACAATGAGCAGTTCTTC
clone size: .
J gene: TRBJ2-1
D gene: TRBD1
V gene: TRBV7-6

CDR3 protein: CASSLNQGAKYNEQFF
CDR3 DNA: TGTGCCAGCTCACTTAATCAGGGGGCGAAGTACAATGAGCAGTTCTTC
clone size: many
J gene: TRBJ2-1
D gene: TRBD1
V gene: TRBV18

CDR3 protein: CASSAFGSQAEAFF
CDR3 DNA: TGTGCCAGCAGCGCCTTCGGCAGCCAAGCTGAAGCTTTCTTT
clone size: .
J gene: TRBJ1-1
D gene: .
V gene: TRBV7-2

CDR3 protein: CASSQDFVQGAENEQFF
CDR3 DNA: TGCGCCAGCAGCCAAGATTTTGTTCAGGGGGCTGAAAATGAGCAGTTCTTC
clone size: .
J gene: TRBJ2-1
D gene: TRBD1
V gene: TRBV4-1

CDR3 protein: CASSHQGYPYEQYF
CDR3 DNA: TGTGCCAGCAGCCATCAGGGGTACCCCTACGAGCAGTACTTC
clone size: few
J gene: TRBJ2-7
D gene: .
V gene: TRBV3-1

CDR3 protein: CASSPSSGANVLTF
CDR3 DNA: TGTGCCAGCAGTCCTAGTTCTGGGGCCAACGTCCTGACTTTC
clone size: .
J gene: TRBJ2-6
D gene: .
V gene: TRBV27

CDR3 protein: CASSLVGGDTEAFF
CDR3 DNA: TGTGCCAGCAGTTTAGTGGGGGGAGACACTGAAGCTTTCTTT
clone size: .
J gene: TRBJ1-1
D gene: .
V gene: TRBV12-3/TRBV12-4

CDR3 protein: CASSQDGDRGSAFF
CDR3 DNA: TGCGCCAGCAGCCAAGATGGGGACAGGGGTTCAGCTTTCTTT
clone size: few
J gene: TRBJ1-1
D gene: TRBD1
V gene: TRBV4-1

CDR3 protein: CASSLGGLGRNPGTGELFF
CDR3 DNA: TGTGCCAGCAGCTTAGGCGGTCTGGGCAGAAACCCCGGGACCGGGGAGCTGTTTTTT
clone size: .
J gene: TRBJ2-2
D gene: .
V gene: TRBV7-9

CDR3 protein: CATSREGRPPGQPQHF
CDR3 DNA: TGTGCCACCAGCAGAGAAGGCAGGCCCCCGGGTCAGCCCCAGCATTTT
clone size: .
J gene: TRBJ1-5
D gene: .
V gene: TRBV15

CDR3 protein: CASGLTGNTEAFF
CDR3 DNA: TGTGCCAGTGGACTGACAGGGAACACTGAAGCTTTCTTT
clone size: few
J gene: TRBJ1-1
D gene: .
V gene: TRBV19

CDR3 protein: CASTARWVGETQYF
CDR3 DNA: TGTGCCAGCACCGCCCGCTGGGTGGGAGAGACCCAGTACTTC
clone size: few
J gene: TRBJ2-5
D gene: .
V gene: TRBV6-2/TRBV6-3

CDR3 protein: CASSLAERRETQYF
CDR3 DNA: TGTGCCAGCAGCTTAGCGGAACGTCGGGAGACCCAGTACTTC
clone size: .
J gene: TRBJ2-5
D gene: .
V gene: TRBV7-6